These T cell receptor beta chains were read from a single sample in a study of Ad26.COV2.S vaccination and SARS-CoV-2 variants. The repertoire was sequenced with immunoSEQ multiplex PCR; TCRdb's copy has only in-frame clones and lacks some. The table lists about 350,000 clones, about 91% of them singletons, with about 3.9% in the top ten. The sample was peripheral blood, taken after recovery from COVID-19. These receptors all stem from a human donor who had recovered from COVID-19. The CDR3 runs from the conserved cysteine through the conserved F or W. A D gene is named only where the DNA matches it firmly. Clone size is given for some rows only: seen once, a few or many times, or a class if the clone is expanded.

J gene: TRBJ2-3; V gene: TRBV12-5; D gene: TRBD1; clone size: .; CDR3 length: 15; CDR3 DNA: TGTGCTAGTGGTTTCAGGGGGCGAGTCTCAGATACGCAGTATTTT; CDR3 protein: CASGFRGRVSDTQYF
J gene: TRBJ1-6; V gene: TRBV19; D gene: .; clone size: .; CDR3 length: 16; CDR3 DNA: TGTGCCAGTAGTATGGGGCCGGGACGGATAAATTCACCCCTCCACTTT; CDR3 protein: CASSMGPGRINSPLHF
J gene: TRBJ2-1; V gene: TRBV9; D gene: .; clone size: .; CDR3 length: 14; CDR3 DNA: TGTGCCAGCAGCGTAGAAGCCCGTGGCGATGAGCAGTTCTTC; CDR3 protein: CASSVEARGDEQFF
J gene: TRBJ1-4; V gene: TRBV19; D gene: .; clone size: .; CDR3 length: 15; CDR3 DNA: TGTGCCAGTAGTATTGTGGGGGACGCCGACTGGAAACTGTTTTTT; CDR3 protein: CASSIVGDADWKLFF
J gene: TRBJ1-2; V gene: TRBV12-3/TRBV12-4; D gene: .; clone size: once; CDR3 length: 12; CDR3 DNA: TGTGCCAGCAGTTCTCTGGACTGGGGCTACACCTTC; CDR3 protein: CASSSLDWGYTF
J gene: TRBJ2-3; V gene: TRBV9; D gene: .; clone size: .; CDR3 length: 17; CDR3 DNA: TGTGCCAGCAGCGTAGGAGGCGGGACAGCCAGCACAGATACGCAGTATTTT; CDR3 protein: CASSVGGGTASTDTQYF
J gene: TRBJ1-5; V gene: TRBV6-5; D gene: .; clone size: .; CDR3 length: 16; CDR3 DNA: TGTGCCAGCAGTTCCTGCCCAGGGGCGTGCAATCAGCCCCAGCATTTT; CDR3 protein: CASSSCPGACNQPQHF
J gene: TRBJ2-3; V gene: TRBV19; D gene: .; clone size: .; CDR3 length: 14; CDR3 DNA: TGTGCCAGTAGTAGTAGTGAAGATTCAGATACGCAGTATTTT; CDR3 protein: CASSSSEDSDTQYF
J gene: TRBJ2-4; V gene: TRBV2; D gene: .; clone size: once; CDR3 length: 14; CDR3 DNA: TGTGCCAGCAGTGAAGGCCTAGCCAAAAACATTCAGTACTTC; CDR3 protein: CASSEGLAKNIQYF
J gene: TRBJ1-2; V gene: TRBV5-1; D gene: TRBD1; clone size: .; CDR3 length: 14; CDR3 DNA: TGCGCCAGCAGCAAGACAGGGGGTGTCTATGGCTACACCTTC; CDR3 protein: CASSKTGGVYGYTF
J gene: TRBJ2-1; V gene: TRBV9; D gene: TRBD2; clone size: .; CDR3 length: 14; CDR3 DNA: TGTGCCAGCAGCGCGGTTACTAGCGGGGGTGAGCAGTTCTTC; CDR3 protein: CASSAVTSGGEQFF
J gene: TRBJ1-3; V gene: TRBV4-1; D gene: TRBD1; clone size: .; CDR3 length: 16; CDR3 DNA: TGCGCCAGCAGCCAACCAACAGGGGGCTCTGGAAACACCATATATTTT; CDR3 protein: CASSQPTGGSGNTIYF
J gene: TRBJ1-1; V gene: TRBV9; D gene: .; clone size: once; CDR3 length: 13; CDR3 DNA: TGTGCCAGCAGCGTCTGGCTGAACACTGAAGCTTTCTTT; CDR3 protein: CASSVWLNTEAFF
J gene: TRBJ1-1; V gene: TRBV6-5; D gene: .; clone size: .; CDR3 length: 13; CDR3 DNA: TGTGCCAGCACCCTGAACAAGAACACTGAAGCTTTCTTT; CDR3 protein: CASTLNKNTEAFF
J gene: TRBJ1-5; V gene: TRBV7-6; D gene: TRBD1; clone size: .; CDR3 length: 17; CDR3 DNA: TGTGCCAGCAGCTTAGGGTCTGGGACAGGGGGTAATCAGCCCCAGCATTTT; CDR3 protein: CASSLGSGTGGNQPQHF
J gene: TRBJ1-2; V gene: TRBV27; D gene: .; clone size: .; CDR3 length: 14; CDR3 DNA: TGTGCCAGCAGTTTCAGGATAACTAACTATGGCTACACCTTC; CDR3 protein: CASSFRITNYGYTF
J gene: TRBJ2-5; V gene: TRBV12-3/TRBV12-4; D gene: .; clone size: .; CDR3 length: 13; CDR3 DNA: TGTGCCAGCAGTTTAGCCAGCCAAGAGACCCAGTACTTC; CDR3 protein: CASSLASQETQYF
J gene: TRBJ1-3; V gene: TRBV30; D gene: .; clone size: .; CDR3 length: 14; CDR3 DNA: TGTGCCTGGAGTATTAGGACTGGGGGAAACACCATATATTTT; CDR3 protein: CAWSIRTGGNTIYF
J gene: TRBJ2-2; V gene: TRBV7-9; D gene: TRBD2; clone size: .; CDR3 length: 18; CDR3 DNA: TGTGCCAGCAGCCCTGGCAGCGGGGGGACCCCGAACACCGGGGAGCTGTTTTTT; CDR3 protein: CASSPGSGGTPNTGELFF
J gene: TRBJ1-2; V gene: TRBV12-3/TRBV12-4; D gene: .; clone size: once; CDR3 length: 12; CDR3 DNA: TGTGCCAGCAGTTTCGTCGGGTATGGCTACACCTTC; CDR3 protein: CASSFVGYGYTF
J gene: TRBJ2-2; V gene: TRBV6-5; D gene: .; clone size: .; CDR3 length: 15; CDR3 DNA: TGTGCCAGCAGTTACTCGATCCAGAACACCGGGGAGCTGTTTTTT; CDR3 protein: CASSYSIQNTGELFF
J gene: TRBJ2-7; V gene: TRBV19; D gene: TRBD1; clone size: .; CDR3 length: 14; CDR3 DNA: TGTGCCAGTAGTGGAGGACAGGGGCCCTACGAGCAGTACTTC; CDR3 protein: CASSGGQGPYEQYF
J gene: TRBJ2-3; V gene: TRBV5-1; D gene: TRBD2; clone size: .; CDR3 length: 17; CDR3 DNA: TGCGCCAGCAGCGAAACTAGCGGGGTGAAGCATGGTGATACGCAGTATTTT; CDR3 protein: CASSETSGVKHGDTQYF
J gene: TRBJ1-1; V gene: TRBV19; D gene: .; clone size: .; CDR3 length: 13; CDR3 DNA: TGTGGCAGCAGCGAGGGGGTTGGGGCTGAAGCTTTCTTT; CDR3 protein: CGSSEGVGAEAFF
J gene: TRBJ1-5; V gene: TRBV4-1; D gene: .; clone size: .; CDR3 length: 14; CDR3 DNA: TGCGCCAGCAGCCAAGGAACAGCCTGGGAGCCCCAGCATTTT; CDR3 protein: CASSQGTAWEPQHF
J gene: TRBJ2-2; V gene: TRBV19; D gene: TRBD2; clone size: .; CDR3 length: 14; CDR3 DNA: TGTGCCAGTAGTATAAGCGGGGGATACGGGGAGCTGTTTTTT; CDR3 protein: CASSISGGYGELFF
J gene: TRBJ1-6; V gene: TRBV11-2; D gene: .; clone size: .; CDR3 length: 18; CDR3 DNA: TGTGCCAGCAGCCTATCCGCACAGGGATGGGTCAATAATTCACCCCTCCACTTT; CDR3 protein: CASSLSAQGWVNNSPLHF
J gene: TRBJ1-2; V gene: TRBV3-1/TRBV3-2; D gene: TRBD1; clone size: .; CDR3 length: 16; CDR3 DNA: TGTGCCAGCAGCCAAGAGGACAGGGGATTTAACTATGGCTACACCTTC; CDR3 protein: CASSQEDRGFNYGYTF
J gene: TRBJ2-3; V gene: TRBV29-1; D gene: .; clone size: .; CDR3 length: 20; CDR3 DNA: TGCAGCGTTGAAATCGGGACTCTTCTTTCAGCGAGGCCCAGCACAGATACGCAGTATTTT; CDR3 protein: CSVEIGTLLSARPSTDTQYF
J gene: TRBJ2-5; V gene: TRBV20-1; D gene: TRBD2; clone size: once; CDR3 length: 16; CDR3 DNA: TGCAGTGCTAGTAAGGCTAACGGGGGGGCCGTGCAGACCCAGTACTTC; CDR3 protein: CSASKANGGAVQTQYF
J gene: TRBJ2-6; V gene: TRBV5-4; D gene: TRBD1; clone size: .; CDR3 length: 16; CDR3 DNA: TGTGCCAGCAGCGAGGGACAGCCCTCTGGGGCCAACGTCCTGACTTTC; CDR3 protein: CASSEGQPSGANVLTF
J gene: TRBJ1-2; V gene: TRBV2; D gene: .; clone size: .; CDR3 length: 14; CDR3 DNA: TGTGCCAGCAGTCTTGACGGAGCTAACTATGGCTACACCTTC; CDR3 protein: CASSLDGANYGYTF
J gene: TRBJ1-6; V gene: TRBV7-8; D gene: TRBD1; clone size: .; CDR3 length: 15; CDR3 DNA: TGTGCCAGCAGCCGAGACAGGGGGGTTAATTCACCCCTCCACTTT; CDR3 protein: CASSRDRGVNSPLHF
J gene: TRBJ1-1; V gene: TRBV6-5; D gene: .; clone size: .; CDR3 length: 14; CDR3 DNA: TGTGCCAGCAGTTACGCGGGGGAGGCCGCTGAAGCTTTCTTT; CDR3 protein: CASSYAGEAAEAFF
J gene: TRBJ2-6; V gene: TRBV5-8; D gene: .; clone size: .; CDR3 length: 12; CDR3 DNA: TGTGCCAGCAGCTTGGCGTTGGGGGTCCTGACTTTC; CDR3 protein: CASSLALGVLTF
J gene: TRBJ2-7; V gene: TRBV10-3; D gene: .; clone size: .; CDR3 length: 16; CDR3 DNA: TGTGCCACGGGCTCCGAACAACGGGGGTTAGTCGGGGAGCAGTACTTC; CDR3 protein: CATGSEQRGLVGEQYF
J gene: TRBJ1-5; V gene: TRBV7-9; D gene: TRBD1; clone size: .; CDR3 length: 15; CDR3 DNA: TGTGCCAGCAGCTTAACCCAGGGGGCAGGGCAGCCCCAGCATTTT; CDR3 protein: CASSLTQGAGQPQHF
J gene: TRBJ1-5; V gene: TRBV6-2/TRBV6-3; D gene: .; clone size: .; CDR3 length: 14; CDR3 DNA: TGTGCCAGCAGCCCCACAAACCTGGGACAGCCCCAGCATTTT; CDR3 protein: CASSPTNLGQPQHF
J gene: TRBJ1-2; V gene: TRBV4-1; D gene: .; clone size: .; CDR3 length: 16; CDR3 DNA: TGCGCCAGCAGCCAAGATCGAGCAGGGGCGCCCTATGGCTACACCTTC; CDR3 protein: CASSQDRAGAPYGYTF